These 29 T cell receptor beta chains came from one sample sequenced in a study of CD8 T cells in ankylosing spondylitis. Overall study findings and caveats: What appeared characteristic of ankylosing spondylitis blood was a TCR beta motif of 7 or 8 highly homologous variants.

No antigen has been assigned to these receptors. TCRdb passed the 5' RACE reads through MiXCR, listing each CDR3 protein once. In the table there are roughly 470,000 distinct CDR3 sequences, 25% to 30% of which are singletons. Sequenced input: blood, either unsorted or a sorted T cell fraction (not recorded which). The receptor set was obtained from a male donor with ankylosing spondylitis.

The chain combines TRBV11-2 with TRBJ2-7; 12 nucleotides match TRBD2. Germline trimming cut 4 bases from V and 3 bases from J; bases unmatched to any gene: 4. The CDR3 covers 15 residues. Germline CDR1 SGHAT, CDR2 FQNNGV. The CDR3 coding sequence is TGTGCCAGCAGCTGGACTAGCGGGGCTAACTACGAGCAGTACTTC. It is translated as CASSWTSGANYEQYF.

This clonotype was found many times. V and J are TRBV5-1 and TRBJ2-2, with D possibly being TRBD1 or TRBD2 (5 bases each). Germline lookup yields CDR1 SGHRS and CDR2 YFSETQ. The CDR3 sequence is 16 residues long. V was pared by 0 bases and J by 1 base, with 10 bases between. This CDR3 reads CASSLDGDLNTGELFF. The CDR3 DNA sequence: TGCGCCAGCAGCTTGGATGGGGACCTGAACACCGGGGAGCTGTTTTTT.

The V and J genes are TRBV12-3 or TRBV12-4 and TRBJ2-1, with 7 positions matching TRBD1. This CDR3 has 13 amino acids. V shed 7 bases, J shed 5 bases, and the junction held 5 bases outside the gene matches. CDR3: CASIDDRDNEQFF. Written as DNA, the CDR3 is TGTGCCAGCATCGACGACAGGGACAATGAGCAGTTCTTC.

This clonotype occurred a few times. The chain carries TRBV9 and TRBJ2-1, with TRBD2 identical over 9 bases. V lost 4 bases, J lost 0 bases, and 20 bases stayed unmatched. This CDR3 contains 21 residues. CDR1 and CDR2 (germline): SGDLS, YYNGEE. The CDR3 DNA reads TGTGCCAGCAGCCCCGGAGGGGTGGGACTAGCCTGGGGGAGCTCCTACAATGAGCAGTTCTTC. Translating gives CASSPGGVGLAWGSSYNEQFF.

This clonotype occurred a few times. The chain uses TRBV7-2 and TRBJ2-3, with 7 bases lining up with TRBD2. V was clipped by 2 bases and J by 8 bases; unmatched bases: 10. Germline V gives CDR1 SGHTA, CDR2 FQGNSA. The CDR3 covers 15 residues. DNA for the CDR3: TGTGCCAGCAGCTTATCCAGCGGGACCGTTGCTACGCAGTATTTT. This translates into CASSLSSGTVATQYF.

The chain links TRBV3-1 to TRBJ2-3, with TRBD1 identical over 9 bases. The CDR3 extends over 14 amino acids. The junction had 3 bases not matched to a gene; V was cut back by 4 bases and J by 4 bases. Germline V gene lookup returns CDR1 LGHDT and CDR2 YNNKEL (reference sequence). The CDR3 coding sequence is TGTGCCAGCAGCCCAACAGGGGGCGCAGATACGCAGTATTTT. Its translation: CASSPTGGADTQYF.

There are a few counts of this clonotype. The chain recombines TRBV3-1 with TRBJ2-1; 9 bases map to TRBD1. J was trimmed by 4 bases and V by 3 bases; bases with no gene match: 7. Looked up from germline, CDR1 is LGHDT and CDR2 is YNNKEL (reference sequence). This CDR3 comprises 16 residues. The CDR3 region is CASSQRGQGFYNEQFF. CDR3 sequence (DNA): TGTGCCAGCAGCCAGAGAGGACAGGGGTTTTACAATGAGCAGTTCTTC.

This clonotype has only a few counts. The rearrangement links TRBV11-2 to TRBJ1-5, with 9 bases identical to TRBD1. The CDR3 length is 15 residues. Germline V gene data show CDR1 as SGHAT and CDR2 as FQNNGV. Germline trimming cut 3 bases from V and 3 bases from J; bases unmatched to any gene: 3. CDR3 nucleotide sequence: TGTGCCAGCAGCTTGGGGGACAGGGACAATCAGCCCCAGCATTTT. Protein product: CASSLGDRDNQPQHF.

This clonotype has only a few counts. V is TRBV12-3 or TRBV12-4 and J is TRBJ2-2; maybe TRBD1 (5 bases). Trimming took off 7 bases at V and 1 base at J, with 13 bases between the two ends. The CDR3 extends over 15 amino acids. The CDR3 region has the DNA TGTGCCAGCACAGGGTCAACAATGAACACCGGGGAGCTGTTTTTT. This translates into CASTGSTMNTGELFF.

This clonotype was observed a handful of times. The rearrangement joins TRBV9 to TRBJ2-3; D uncertain. The CDR3 loop spans 17 amino acids. Germline CDR1 and CDR2: SGDLS and YYNGEE. Trimming took off 0 bases at V and 1 base at J, with 15 bases between the two ends. CDR3 sequence (DNA): TGTGCCAGCAGCGTAGCTCCGCGGACCTTGGGCACAGATACGCAGTATTTT. Translation: CASSVAPRTLGTDTQYF.

This clonotype was recorded many times. This sequence joins TRBV5-1 and TRBJ1-2; no clear D. Looked up from germline, CDR1 is SGHRS and CDR2 is YFSETQ. V lost 0 bases to trimming and J lost 4 bases, with 10 bases between them. The CDR3 is 14 residues long. CDR3 region: CASSLAVSSYGYTF. CDR3 nucleotide sequence: TGCGCCAGCAGCTTGGCCGTTTCGAGCTATGGCTACACCTTC.

This clonotype has a handful of counts. The J gene is TRBJ2-1, the V gene TRBV15; D might be TRBD1 (6 bases). Germline-derived CDR1 and CDR2 are LNHNV and YYDKDF (reference sequence). The CDR3 length is 14 residues. The germline V and J ends were trimmed by 5 bases and 3 bases, with 11 bases remaining between them. CDR3 coding DNA: TGTGCCACCAGCTTCACAGGGAGCTACAATGAGCAGTTCTTC. As protein: CATSFTGSYNEQFF.

The chain employs TRBV20-1 and TRBJ2-2, with D perhaps matching TRBD1 or TRBD2 (6 bases each). V was pared by 1 base and J by 6 bases, with 12 bases between. Germline V lookup: CDR1 DFQATT, CDR2 SNEGSKA (reference sequence). The CDR3 runs to 14 residues. The CDR3 DNA reads as TGCAGTGCTAGAGGGGGGGCAGGTTCCGGGGAGCTGTTTTTT. Its translation is CSARGGAGSGELFF.

This clonotype was counted at least ten times. The V and J genes are TRBV3-1 and TRBJ2-4; D is uncertain. Germline V gene lookup returns CDR1 LGHDT and CDR2 YNNKEL (reference sequence). The length of the CDR3 is 14 residues. V dropped 6 bases and J dropped 0 bases, with 9 bases sitting between them. CDR3 DNA sequence: TGTGCCAGCAGTTCACCCGTAGCCAAAAACATTCAGTACTTC. This sequence encodes CASSSPVAKNIQYF.

J is TRBJ2-2 and V is TRBV7-2, with TRBD1 matching over 9 bases. Looked up from germline, CDR1 is SGHTA and CDR2 is FQGNSA. J gave up 2 bases and V 2 bases, and 3 bases lay outside the gene matches. The CDR3 has 16 amino acids. In DNA form, the CDR3 reads TGTGCCAGCAGCTTAACAGGGGGCCTTAACACCGGGGAGCTGTTTTTT. As protein: CASSLTGGLNTGELFF.

The chain is built from TRBV6-2 or TRBV6-3 and TRBJ1-2; TRBD1 is a possible D gene (5 bases). Germline V CDR1 and CDR2: MNHEY, SVGEGT. Trimming took 6 bases from V and 5 from J, leaving 13 bases between them. This CDR3 is built from 13 residues. The CDR3 nucleotides are TGTGCCAGCAGGGGCCAGGGATGGTATGGCTACACCTTC. Protein sequence: CASRGQGWYGYTF.

This clonotype was counted many times. The rearrangement uses TRBV6-1 and TRBJ1-5, with D unclear. Looked up from germline, CDR1 is MNHNS and CDR2 is SASEGT. V lost 4 bases, J lost 7 bases, and 11 bases lay in between. This CDR3 has 13 amino acids. The CDR3 nucleotides are TGTGCCAGCAGTGGTCTCCAAGGGCAGCCCCAGCATTTT. Encoded protein: CASSGLQGQPQHF.

The chain couples TRBV9 to TRBJ2-3; D gene unclear. Germline lookup yields CDR1 SGDLS and CDR2 YYNGEE. This CDR3 contains 13 residues. V was trimmed by 0 bases and J by 2 bases, leaving 4 bases between them. CDR3 coding DNA: TGTGCCAGCAGCGTAGGTAACACAGATACGCAGTATTTT. Encoded protein: CASSVGNTDTQYF.

The CDR3 DNA sequence: TGTGCCACCAGTACTTCCAGGGCCACAGATACGCAGTATTTT. Translating it yields CATSTSRATDTQYF. The chain joins TRBV24-1 to TRBJ2-3; D may be TRBD1 (5 bases). V lost 6 bases and J 2 bases, leaving 11 bases between the germline ends. CDR3 length: 14 residues. Germline V gene lookup returns CDR1 KGHDR and CDR2 SFDVKD.

The chain links TRBV20-1 to TRBJ1-2; D remains ambiguous. Germline V gives CDR1 DFQATT, CDR2 SNEGSKA (reference sequence). Trimming cost V 3 bases and J 8 bases, with 16 bases left between them. The CDR3 is 13 amino acids. CDR3 sequence reads: CSASLKAGRGYTF. The CDR3 DNA reads as TGCAGTGCTAGTCTTAAGGCAGGAAGGGGCTACACCTTC.

The chain employs TRBV20-1 and TRBJ1-4; maybe TRBD1 (6 bases). The germline gives CDR1 DFQATT, CDR2 SNEGSKA (reference sequence). V lost 6 bases, J lost 16 bases, and 21 bases lay in between. The CDR3 runs to 12 residues. CDR3 loop: CSAERGDGWRFF. The CDR3 DNA reads as TGCAGTGCCGAGAGGGGGGACGGTTGGCGGTTTTTT.

J is TRBJ2-3 and V is TRBV20-1; a weak D match, TRBD1 (6 bases). This CDR3 region has 16 residues. Germline CDR1 is DFQATT and CDR2 is SNEGSKA (reference sequence). Trimming took off 6 bases at V and 1 base at J, with 20 bases between the two ends. The CDR3 DNA reads as TGCAGTGCCATCGGGCCCGGGACATACGGCACAGATACGCAGTATTTT. This gives the protein CSAIGPGTYGTDTQYF.

The rearrangement joins TRBV29-1 to TRBJ1-2; D is undetermined. Trimming took off 5 bases at V and 2 bases at J, with 12 bases between the two ends. From germline, CDR1 is SQVTM and CDR2 ANQGSEA. The CDR3 runs to 13 residues. In DNA, the CDR3 is TGCAGCGTTTCCAGAGCTTCGAACTATGGCTACACCTTC. It yields the protein CSVSRASNYGYTF.

The V and J genes are TRBV3-1 and TRBJ1-2, with D possibly being TRBD1 (6 bases). Germline assignment: CDR1 LGHDT and CDR2 YNNKEL (reference sequence). The ends were cut back, 0 bases at V and 7 bases at J, with 9 bases in the middle. The CDR3 totals 13 residues. The CDR3 DNA sequence: TGTGCCAGCAGCCAAGATCAGGGGACTGGCTACACCTTC. It is translated as CASSQDQGTGYTF.

This clonotype has only one observation. The gene calls are TRBV20-1 and TRBJ1-4; D uncertain. With 2 bases removed from V and 5 bases from J, the gap between germline ends came to 12 bases. The CDR3 is 14 amino acids. CDR1 DFQATT and CDR2 SNEGSKA come from the germline V gene (reference sequence). The DNA of the CDR3 is TGCAGTGCTAGACCGGACGGAATGAATGAAAAACTGTTTTTT. This translates into CSARPDGMNEKLFF.

In its sample, this clonotype was seen a few times. The chain has TRBV3-1 and TRBJ1-6; D is perhaps TRBD1 (5 bases). This CDR3 has 14 amino acids. Trimming removed 0 bases from V and 6 bases from J, with 6 bases in between. Germline assignment: CDR1 LGHDT and CDR2 YNNKEL (reference sequence). DNA for the CDR3: TGTGCCAGCAGCCAAGACGGGGGTAATTCACCCCTCCACTTT. Protein: CASSQDGGNSPLHF.

In this sample, this clonotype turned up a few times. The chain uses TRBV12-3 or TRBV12-4 and TRBJ1-3, with a possible D match to TRBD1 (6 bases). V was shortened by 6 bases and J by 3 bases, with 21 bases between the two germline ends. There are 17 residues in the CDR3. The CDR3 spells CASSLSPARGSGNTIYF. The CDR3 DNA sequence: TGTGCCAGCAGCCTAAGCCCAGCCAGGGGTAGTGGAAACACCATATATTTT.

The chain employs TRBV20-1 and TRBJ2-7; D might be TRBD2 (6 bases). V shed 4 bases and J shed 7 bases, with 17 bases lying between them. From germline, CDR1 is DFQATT and CDR2 SNEGSKA (reference sequence). The CDR3 has 13 amino acids. CDR3 sequence reads: CSAISGHGGEQYV. CDR3 coding DNA: TGCAGTGCTATCTCCGGGCATGGGGGGGAGCAGTACGTC.

The chain carries TRBV5-1 and TRBJ2-3; D gene uncertain. This CDR3 has 15 amino acids. Germline V gene sequence: CDR1 SGHRS, CDR2 YFSETQ. The V end was cut by 0 bases, the J end by 2 bases, with 10 bases between. The DNA for the CDR3 is TGCGCCAGCAGCTTGGGTTTGGGAAACACAGATACGCAGTATTTT. Protein: CASSLGLGNTDTQYF.